The 24 T cell receptor beta chains below all came from one sample that was sequenced in a study of T cell repertoires in cytomegalovirus infection (dated by TCRdb to between 2018 and 2021). Interpreted using the paper, the treatment or condition label stands for: in vitro stimulation with specific CMV peptide epitopes to enrich CMV-specific T cells. These reads were obtained on an Illumina HiSeq 1500. The raw public data were reprocessed by TCRdb itself: fastp quality trimming at Q25, MiXCR clonotype calling, in-frame beta chains only. Rows are combined by CDR3 protein, so each entry shows the most common genes and DNA. In this sample the table shows around 39,000 distinct CDR3 sequences, around half of which occur a single time. Of the sample, 80% to 95% is held by the ten largest clones. The antigens these receptors bind are not known. The specimen was CD8+ T cells from cultured PBMCs, collected from culture after CMV antigen stimulation. These receptors were obtained from a human donor in good health (CMV status not recorded). Some clones in this sample may be carry-over from other donors' samples.

This chain connects TRBV28 to TRBJ2-7; TRBD2 is a possible D gene (6 bases). Trimming removed 7 bases from V and 6 bases from J, with 22 bases in between. Germline values: CDR1 MDHEN, CDR2 SYDVKM. CDR3 length: 15 residues. This CDR3 reads CASTPMGTVGGEQYF. CDR3 nucleotide sequence: TGTGCCAGCACCCCGATGGGGACGGTCGGGGGCGAGCAGTACTTC.

The V and J genes are TRBV7-3 and TRBJ2-1; unclear D gene. The CDR3 runs to 13 residues. The germline V gene has CDR1 SGHTA and CDR2 FQGTGA. The ends were cut back, 0 bases at V and 8 bases at J, with 8 bases in the middle. The CDR3 sequence: CASSLTLRYEQFF. DNA of the CDR3: TGTGCCAGCAGCTTAACCCTAAGATATGAGCAGTTCTTC.

The rearrangement joins TRBV7-8 to TRBJ1-4; D uncertain. Germline V CDR1 and CDR2: SGHVS, FQNEAQ. The CDR3 runs 14 residues. V was cut by 5 bases and J by 4 bases, with 11 bases left in between. The CDR3 protein is CASSNRVHNEKLFF. The DNA for the CDR3 is TGTGCCAGCAGCAACCGGGTCCATAATGAAAAACTGTTTTTT.

This clonotype was detected a few times. The chain recombines TRBV7-2 with TRBJ1-2; 11 nucleotides line up with TRBD1. This CDR3 region has 15 residues. Germline CDR1 SGHTA, CDR2 FQGNSA. V dropped 5 bases and J dropped 2; count of bases not matched to a gene: 4. DNA for the CDR3: TGTGCCAGCAGCGCCTGGGACAGGGGGAACTATGGCTACACCTTC. It specifies CASSAWDRGNYGYTF.

In regard to this clonotype: Its ends do not fully match the called genes, so a read error is possible. J is TRBJ2-3 and V is TRBV4-1; 14 positions match TRBD2. This CDR3 is 19 amino acids long. The germline CDR1 and CDR2 sequences are MGHRA and YSYEKL. The CDR3 is CASSQTAGTSGSVTDTHYF. CDR3 DNA: TGCGCCAGCAGCCAGACCGCCGGGACTAGCGGGAGTGTCACAGATACGCACTATTTT.

This chain connects TRBV7-9 to TRBJ2-2; 7 nucleotides agree with TRBD2. With 5 bases clipped from V and 5 bases from J, the junction kept 14 bases outside the gene matches. The CDR3 extends over 17 amino acids. Germline CDR1 is SEHNR and CDR2 is FQNEAQ (reference sequence). The CDR3 sequence: CASSRIRAGEGTGELFF. CDR3 DNA: TGTGCCAGCAGCCGAATCCGGGCGGGAGAAGGGACCGGGGAGCTGTTTTTT.

Of note for this clonotype: Just one base apart from a much larger clone, this may be a read error. The rearrangement joins TRBV7-6 to TRBJ2-7; TRBD2 is a possible D gene (5 bases). Germline CDR1 is SGHVS and CDR2 is FNYEAQ. The ends were cut back, 4 bases at V and 7 bases at J, with 14 bases in the middle. The CDR3 runs to 13 residues. In DNA, the CDR3 is TGTGCCAGCAGCTCAGCGGTGCGTGTAGAGCAGTACTTC. As protein: CASSSAVRVEQYF.

This clonotype was detected a few times. The chain is built from TRBV27 and TRBJ2-5; TRBD2 matches 11 bases. The CDR3 has 15 residues. The germline gives CDR1 MNHEY, CDR2 SMNVEV (reference sequence). With 4 bases clipped from V and 0 bases from J, the junction kept 1 base outside the gene matches. The DNA of the CDR3 is TGTGCCAGCAGTTCTAGCGGGGGGTACCAAGAGACCCAGTACTTC. Amino acid sequence: CASSSSGGYQETQYF.

The J gene is TRBJ2-1, the V gene TRBV6-1; D is perhaps TRBD1 or TRBD2 (6 bases each). The CDR3 contains 14 residues. Germline CDR1 and CDR2: MNHNS and SASEGT. V was pared by 6 bases and J by 8 bases, with 17 bases between. The CDR3 DNA sequence: TGTGCCAGCAGCAAGGACCGGGGGCCTTATGAGCAGTTCTTC. Protein product: CASSKDRGPYEQFF.

This clonotype was seen once. The chain uses TRBV14 and TRBJ1-1; the D gene is possibly TRBD1 (6 bases). This CDR3 contains 16 residues. V was trimmed by 1 base and J by 0 bases, leaving 12 bases between them. Germline CDR1 SGHDN, CDR2 FVKESK. CDR3 residues: CASSQVIRGVNTEAFF. The CDR3 nucleotides are TGTGCCAGCAGCCAAGTTATAAGGGGGGTGAACACTGAAGCTTTCTTT.

This chain links TRBV20-1 with TRBJ2-7; D may be TRBD2 (6 bases). From germline, CDR1 is DFQATT and CDR2 SNEGSKA (reference sequence). Trimming took off 1 base at V and 5 bases at J, with 15 bases between the two ends. The CDR3 spans 14 residues. The CDR3 DNA reads TGCAGTGCTAGAGGGGCTAGCGTGGGAAACGAGCAGTACTTC. The encoded protein is CSARGASVGNEQYF.

This clonotype came up a few times. V is TRBV6-5 and J is TRBJ1-1; 7 positions agree with TRBD1. Trimming removed 2 bases from V and 1 base from J; junction bases left unmatched: 1. Germline CDR1 reads MNHEY; CDR2 reads SVGAGI. This CDR3 has 14 residues. CDR3 amino acids: CASSYGTANTEAFF. As DNA, the CDR3 is TGTGCCAGCAGTTACGGGACAGCGAACACTGAAGCTTTCTTT.

CDR3 in DNA: TGTGCCAGCAGCTTAGTGGGGGCCAACACTGAAGCTTTCTTT. Translated: CASSLVGANTEAFF. The genes are TRBV7-8 and TRBJ1-1; possible D gene TRBD1, 6 bases. V was clipped by 1 base and J by 2 bases, with 8 bases between them. Per germline, CDR1 SGHVS and CDR2 FQNEAQ. The CDR3 is 14 residues long. Variable domain in full (rest from reference TRBV7-8 and TRBJ1-1): GAGVSQSPRYKVAKRGQDVALRCDPISGHVSLFWYQQALGQGPEFLTYFQNEAQLDKSGLPSDRFFAERPEGSVSTLKIQRTQQEDSAVYLCASSLVGANTEAFFGQGTRLTVV.

There are a few counts of this clonotype. This chain uses TRBV7-3 with TRBJ2-1; 8 bases line up with TRBD2. The CDR3 runs to 16 residues. The trim removed 5 bases at V and 4 bases at J, leaving 10 bases unmatched. In germline, CDR1 is SGHTA, CDR2 FQGTGA. The CDR3 loop is CASSNASGQRYNEQFF. The CDR3 region has the DNA TGTGCCAGCAGCAATGCTAGCGGGCAGAGGTACAATGAGCAGTTCTTC.

The V gene is TRBV11-2, the J gene TRBJ2-7, with D possibly matching TRBD1 (6 bases). V was clipped by 2 bases and J by 9 bases, with 14 bases between them. The CDR3 runs 13 residues. CDR1 and CDR2 from the germline V gene are SGHAT and FQNNGV. CDR3 nucleotide sequence: TGTGCCAGCAGCTTAACGGACAGAGTCTGGCAGTACTTC. Translating gives CASSLTDRVWQYF.

V gene TRBV27 combines with J gene TRBJ2-3; tentatively, D is TRBD2 (6 bases). Trimming took 5 bases from V and 6 from J, leaving 21 bases between them. CDR1 MNHEY and CDR2 SMNVEV come from the germline V gene (reference sequence). This CDR3 region has 16 residues. The DNA for the CDR3 is TGTGCCAGCAGTCCCTTCCGGGAGTCAAGGTGGGATACGCAGTATTTT. Protein product: CASSPFRESRWDTQYF.

V and J are TRBV27 and TRBJ1-6; 8 nucleotides align to TRBD1. Germline V gene data show CDR1 as MNHEY and CDR2 as SMNVEV (reference sequence). CDR3 length equals 14 residues. Trimming took 6 bases from V and 10 from J; bases not matched to a gene: 8. CDR3 coding DNA: TGTGCCAGCAGAGAAGACAGGGGCTGGTCACCCCTCCACTTT. Its protein product is CASREDRGWSPLHF.

This clonotype was counted a few times. The genes are TRBV7-6 and TRBJ2-7; the D call may be TRBD1 or TRBD2 (5 bases each). The CDR3 length is 15 residues. V lost 5 bases, J lost 2 bases, and 16 bases lay in between. Germline V CDR1 and CDR2: SGHVS, FNYEAQ. The CDR3 sequence: CASSPLGGLTYEQYF. The CDR3 DNA sequence: TGTGCCAGCAGCCCACTTGGGGGATTAACCTACGAGCAGTACTTC.

V and J are TRBV4-1 and TRBJ1-2, with 8 nucleotides matching TRBD1. The CDR3 has 15 amino acids. Germline assignment: CDR1 MGHRA and CDR2 YSYEKL. J was trimmed by 7 bases and V by 3 bases; bases with no gene match: 10. The CDR3 here is CASSHGQGAVSGYTF. The CDR3 nucleotides are TGCGCCAGCAGCCACGGCCAGGGGGCTGTAAGTGGCTACACCTTC.

This rearrangement joins TRBV11-2 to TRBJ1-6; D not resolved. The CDR3 totals 15 residues. The V and J ends lost 0 bases and 9 bases respectively, with 12 bases between them. In germline, CDR1 is SGHAT, CDR2 FQNNGV. In DNA, the CDR3 is TGTGCCAGCAGCTTAGATCGGGGAAGGACTTCACCCCTCCACTTT. It is translated as CASSLDRGRTSPLHF.

This clonotype was picked up one time. The chain joins TRBV18 to TRBJ2-2; perhaps TRBD1 as D (6 bases). The CDR3 is 17 amino acids. With 6 bases removed from V and 2 bases from J, the gap between germline ends came to 19 bases. The germline gives CDR1 KGHSH, CDR2 LQKENI. The CDR3 region has the DNA TGTGCCAGCTCGCTCCGTTATTTCGGGACAAACACCGGGGAGCTGTTTTTT. Translated, it gives CASSLRYFGTNTGELFF.

The V gene is TRBV29-1, the J gene TRBJ2-2; 7 positions agree with TRBD1. Germline CDR1 SQVTM, CDR2 ANQGSEA. This CDR3 is 15 amino acids long. Unmatched junction bases numbered 8, after V lost 7 bases and J lost 0 bases. The chain's CDR3 is CSAVPGQSNTGELFF. The CDR3 DNA reads TGCAGCGCCGTCCCGGGACAGTCGAACACCGGGGAGCTGTTTTTT.

This clonotype was found many times. CDR3 loop: CASRNWTGGFYGYTF. Here the CDR3 DNA reads TGTGCCAGCAGGAACTGGACAGGGGGATTCTATGGCTACACCTTC. This chain links TRBV7-9 with TRBJ1-2; TRBD1 aligns across 10 bases. The junction had 8 bases not matched to a gene; V was cut back by 6 bases and J by 4 bases. CDR3 length: 15 residues. CDR1 and CDR2 (germline): SEHNR, FQNEAQ (reference sequence).

This clonotype has only a few counts. The chain is built from TRBV28 and TRBJ2-7; no firm D call. There are 12 residues in the CDR3. Germline V gene data show CDR1 as MDHEN and CDR2 as SYDVKM. V was trimmed by 4 bases and J by 2 bases, leaving 6 bases between them. CDR3 bases: TGTGCCAGCAGTTCGAATCCCTACGAGCAGTACTTC. Amino acid sequence: CASSSNPYEQYF. Variable domain in full (rest from reference TRBV28 and TRBJ2-7): DVKVTQSSRYLVKRTGEKVFLECVQDMDHENMFWYRQDPGLGLRLIYFSYDVKMKEKGDIPEGYSVSREKKERFSLILESASTNQTSMYLCASSSNPYEQYFGPGTRLTVT.